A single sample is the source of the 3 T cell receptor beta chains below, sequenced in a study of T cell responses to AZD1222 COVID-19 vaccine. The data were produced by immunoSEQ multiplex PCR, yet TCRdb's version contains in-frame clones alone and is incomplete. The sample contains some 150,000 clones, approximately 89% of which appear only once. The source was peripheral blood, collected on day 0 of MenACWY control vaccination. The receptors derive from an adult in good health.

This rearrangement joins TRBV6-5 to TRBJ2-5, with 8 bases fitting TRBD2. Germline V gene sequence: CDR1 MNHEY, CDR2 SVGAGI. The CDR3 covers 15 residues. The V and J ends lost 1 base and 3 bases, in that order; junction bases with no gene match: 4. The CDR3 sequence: CASSYWLAGKETQYF. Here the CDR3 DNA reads TGTGCCAGCAGTTACTGGTTAGCGGGGAAAGAGACCCAGTACTTC.

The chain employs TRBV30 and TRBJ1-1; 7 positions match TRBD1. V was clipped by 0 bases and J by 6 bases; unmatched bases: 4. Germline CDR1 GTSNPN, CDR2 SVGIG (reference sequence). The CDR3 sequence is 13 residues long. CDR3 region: CAWSVGGGAEAFF. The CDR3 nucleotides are TGTGCCTGGAGTGTAGGGGGCGGGGCTGAAGCTTTCTTT.

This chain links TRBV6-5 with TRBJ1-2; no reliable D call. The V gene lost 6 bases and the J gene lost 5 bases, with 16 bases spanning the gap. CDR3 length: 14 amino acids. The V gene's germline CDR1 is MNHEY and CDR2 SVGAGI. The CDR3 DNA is TGTGCCAGCAGCCCCGGGGTCGCCTTGTATGGCTACACCTTC. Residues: CASSPGVALYGYTF.